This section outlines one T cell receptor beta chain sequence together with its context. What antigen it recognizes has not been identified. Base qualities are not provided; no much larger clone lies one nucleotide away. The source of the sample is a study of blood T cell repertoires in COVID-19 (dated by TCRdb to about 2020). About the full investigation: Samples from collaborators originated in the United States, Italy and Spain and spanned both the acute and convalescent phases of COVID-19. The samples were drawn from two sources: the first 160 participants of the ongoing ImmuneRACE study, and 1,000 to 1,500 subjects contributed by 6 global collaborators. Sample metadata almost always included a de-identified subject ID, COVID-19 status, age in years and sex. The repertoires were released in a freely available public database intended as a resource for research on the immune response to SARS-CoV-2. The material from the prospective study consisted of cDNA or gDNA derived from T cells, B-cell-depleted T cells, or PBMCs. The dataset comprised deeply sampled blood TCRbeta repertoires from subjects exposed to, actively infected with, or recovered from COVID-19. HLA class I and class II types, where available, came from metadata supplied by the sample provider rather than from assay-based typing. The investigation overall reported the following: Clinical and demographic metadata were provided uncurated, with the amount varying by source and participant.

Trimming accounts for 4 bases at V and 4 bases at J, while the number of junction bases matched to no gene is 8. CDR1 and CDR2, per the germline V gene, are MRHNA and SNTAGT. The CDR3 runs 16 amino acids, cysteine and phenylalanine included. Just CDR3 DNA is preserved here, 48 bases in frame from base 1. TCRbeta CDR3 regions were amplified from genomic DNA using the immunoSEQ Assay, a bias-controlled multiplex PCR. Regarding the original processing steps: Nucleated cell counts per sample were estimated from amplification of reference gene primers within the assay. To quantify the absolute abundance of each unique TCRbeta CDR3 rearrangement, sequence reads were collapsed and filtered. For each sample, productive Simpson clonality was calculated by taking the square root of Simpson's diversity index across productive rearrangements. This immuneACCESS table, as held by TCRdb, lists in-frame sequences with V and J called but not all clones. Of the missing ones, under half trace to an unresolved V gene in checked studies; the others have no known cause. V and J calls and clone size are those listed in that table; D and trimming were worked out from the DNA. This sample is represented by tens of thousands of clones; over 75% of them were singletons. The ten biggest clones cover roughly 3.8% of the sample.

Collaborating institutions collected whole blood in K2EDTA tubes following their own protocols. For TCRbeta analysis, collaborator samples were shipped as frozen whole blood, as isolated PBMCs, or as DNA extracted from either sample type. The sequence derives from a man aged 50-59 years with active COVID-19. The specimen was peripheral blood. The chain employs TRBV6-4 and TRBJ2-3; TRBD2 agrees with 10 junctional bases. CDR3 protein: CASSGPGLAWADTQYF. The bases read TGTGCCAGCAGTGGCCCGGGACTAGCGTGGGCAGATACGCAGTATTTT.